This TCR beta chain was profiled in a study of T-cell reconstitution after alpha-beta-depleted transplantation in children. Unique molecular identifiers featured in how the TCRbeta library was prepared. Using its own MiXCR run on the PCR reads, TCRdb lists one record per CDR3 protein. The table shows hundreds of thousands of distinct CDR3 sequences, with under 15% occurring only once. There are 16 residues in the CDR3. Deletions cut 0 bases from V and 4 bases from J, with 15 bases between. Looked up from germline, CDR1 is MNHEY and CDR2 is SVGAGI. This clonotype was seen at least ten times. The source of this sequence is a girl aged 2-10 years with congenital amegakaryocytic thrombocytopenia, due to receive a stem cell transplant. The sample consisted of PBMCs, taken before TCRalphabeta/CD19-depleted stem cell transplant. The chain combines TRBV6-5 with TRBJ1-1; D is unresolved. The CDR3 DNA reads as TGTGCCAGCAGTTACTCTAGCTCATCCAGGATCACTGAAGCTTTCTTT. Amino acid sequence: CASSYSSSSRITEAFF.